This TCR beta chain was recovered during a study of TIL therapy for anti-PD-1-resistant metastatic lung cancer. Germline loops: CDR1 LNHDA, CDR2 SQIVND (reference sequence). The length of the CDR3 is 14 residues. Deletions cut 9 bases from V and 9 bases from J, with 18 bases between. Study outcomes and limitations: The cohort had more treatment-naive, never-smoker and oncogene-addicted patients than typical.

Time point reported: pre-treatment sample, taken before nivolumab and TIL therapy. Enrollment ran from 2017 to January 2020. The libraries were made with immunoSEQ v3. Each library reached 2.1 million or so read pairs, or 5-6 million at deep level. Measured with immunoSEQ multiplex PCR; TCRdb has only the in-frame clones, and not every one. The data contain about 60,000 clones, approximately 69% of them seen just once; the ten biggest clones take up 6.6%. This clone was observed a single time. Antigen: not known. The sample was blood, taken at baseline. The receptor was derived from a person between 25 and 79 years old with non-small cell lung cancer. The rearrangement links TRBV19 to TRBJ1-6; the D gene is possibly TRBD1 (6 bases). CDR3 DNA: TGTGCCAGCCAACTCCGGGACATACTTTCACCCCTCCACTTT. It is translated as CASQLRDILSPLHF.